The entry below describes one T cell receptor beta chain. A read error may produce the germline difference seen at one junction end. This specimen comes from a study of control samples from healthy donors and cancer patients. Method: immunoSEQ multiplex PCR; TCRdb's copy keeps in-frame clones and lacks some. The sample lists 100,000 to 150,000 clones, more than 75% occurring once. The germline CDR1 and CDR2 sequences are MNHEY and SMNVEV (reference sequence). The CDR3 has 15 amino acids. The sequence derives from a man younger than 35 in good health. The specimen sequenced was blood. The chain combines TRBV27 with TRBJ1-5; D is possibly TRBD1 (5 bases). The CDR3, as DNA: TGTGCCAGCAGTTCGTCCGGGGGTAGCTATCAGCCCCAGCATTTT. It yields the protein CASSSSGGSYQPQHF.